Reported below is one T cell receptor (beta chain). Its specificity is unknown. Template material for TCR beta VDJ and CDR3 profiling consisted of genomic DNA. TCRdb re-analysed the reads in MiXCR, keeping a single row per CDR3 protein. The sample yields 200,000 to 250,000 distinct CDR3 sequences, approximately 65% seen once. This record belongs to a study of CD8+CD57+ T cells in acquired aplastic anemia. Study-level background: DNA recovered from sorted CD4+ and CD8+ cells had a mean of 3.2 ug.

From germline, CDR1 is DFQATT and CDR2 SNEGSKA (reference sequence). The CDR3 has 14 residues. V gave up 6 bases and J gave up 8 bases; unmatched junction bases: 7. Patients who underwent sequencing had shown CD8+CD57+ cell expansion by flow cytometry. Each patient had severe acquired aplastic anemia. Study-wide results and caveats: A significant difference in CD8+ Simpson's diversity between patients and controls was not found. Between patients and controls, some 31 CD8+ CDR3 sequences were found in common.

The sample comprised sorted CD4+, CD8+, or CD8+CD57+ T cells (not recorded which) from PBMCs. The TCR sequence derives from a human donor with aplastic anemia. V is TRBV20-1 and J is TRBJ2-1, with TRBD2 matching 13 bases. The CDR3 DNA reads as TGCAGTGCAGCCCGGACTAGCGGGAGCTATGAGCAGTTCTTC. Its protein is CSAARTSGSYEQFF.